Following are 14 T cell receptor beta chains from one sample sequenced in a study of control samples from healthy donors and cancer patients. Some clones are missing from TCRdb's copy, which holds only in-frame ones; the method was immunoSEQ multiplex PCR. Among roughly 130,000 clones listed, 91% were seen once. Sequencing input: blood. Receptor source: a man aged 18 to 30 in good health.

The J gene is TRBJ2-2, the V gene TRBV6-6, with D perhaps assigned TRBD1 or TRBD2 (5 bases each). Germline V gives CDR1 MNHNY, CDR2 SVGAGI (reference sequence). This CDR3 is built from 15 residues. The V end was cut by 6 bases, the J end by 7 bases, with 18 bases between. The CDR3 loop reads CASRRDRNTVGELFF. The CDR3 DNA sequence: TGTGCCAGCAGAAGGGACCGTAACACAGTCGGGGAGCTGTTTTTT.

V is TRBV10-1 and J is TRBJ1-6; no definite D call. From germline, CDR1 is WNHNN and CDR2 SYGVQD (reference sequence). V was trimmed by 0 bases and J by 4 bases, leaving 7 bases between them. This CDR3 region has 15 residues. The CDR3 DNA reads TGCGCCAGCAGTGAGTCTTTGGGGTATAATTCACCCCTCCACTTT. Amino acid sequence: CASSESLGYNSPLHF.

In its sample, this clone is medium-sized. The chain couples TRBV6-1 to TRBJ1-4, with D tentatively TRBD1 (5 bases). There are 16 residues in the CDR3. Germline V gene data show CDR1 as MNHNS and CDR2 as SASEGT. The V and J ends lost 1 base and 2 bases respectively, with 11 bases between them. CDR3 DNA sequence: TGTGCCAGCAGTGAAGTCCCGGGGACGACTAATGAAAAACTGTTTTTT. Residues: CASSEVPGTTNEKLFF.

The chain employs TRBV12-5 and TRBJ2-3; either TRBD1 or TRBD2 may fit D (5 bases each). This CDR3 contains 13 residues. Germline values: CDR1 LGHNT, CDR2 FRNRAP. Trimming took 2 bases from V and 3 from J, leaving 6 bases between them. The CDR3 DNA is TGTGCTAGTGGTTTGTGGGGGACAGATACGCAGTATTTT. It codes for CASGLWGTDTQYF.

CDR3 protein: CASGLGRGAGEKLFF. DNA of the CDR3: TGTGCCAGCGGATTGGGTAGGGGCGCGGGGGAAAAACTGTTTTTT. This rearrangement joins TRBV6-5 to TRBJ1-4; perhaps TRBD1 as D (5 bases). V lost 8 bases and J lost 8, with 21 bases in between. This CDR3 spans 15 amino acids. CDR1 and CDR2 from the germline V gene are MNHEY and SVGAGI.

This chain connects TRBV28 to TRBJ1-1, with D hard to call. The CDR3 totals 14 residues. Trimming shortened V by 10 bases and J by 5 bases, and 20 bases separated the two germline ends. Per germline, CDR1 MDHEN and CDR2 SYDVKM. In DNA, the CDR3 is TGTGCCACATTAAACCCCCATGGTAGTACTGAAGCTTTCTTT. It specifies CATLNPHGSTEAFF.

The sample holds one count of this clone. The V gene is TRBV9, the J gene TRBJ1-2; D is perhaps TRBD1 (5 bases). Deletions cut 1 base from V and 0 bases from J, with 10 bases between. This CDR3 spans 15 amino acids. Germline CDR1 SGDLS, CDR2 YYNGEE. The CDR3 nucleotides read TGTGCCAGCAGCGTAAAGGGGACGACTAACTATGGCTACACCTTC. Its translation: CASSVKGTTNYGYTF.

Written as DNA, the CDR3 is TGCAGCGTTGCCAGGACCAACTACGAGCAGTACTTC. Protein product: CSVARTNYEQYF. The chain joins TRBV29-1 to TRBJ2-7; D is ambiguous. The ends were cut back, 4 bases at V and 3 bases at J, with 10 bases in the middle. This CDR3 comprises 12 residues. CDR1 SQVTM and CDR2 ANQGSEA come from the germline V gene.

The chain links TRBV6-5 to TRBJ2-1; 11 bases fit TRBD2. Germline values: CDR1 MNHEY, CDR2 SVGAGI. The J segment lost 8 bases and the V segment lost 0 bases, leaving 3 bases of the junction unmatched. The CDR3 is 15 amino acids. CDR3 DNA: TGTGCCAGCAGTTACTCTAGCGGGGGGGCCGATGAGCAGTTCTTC. Encoded protein: CASSYSSGGADEQFF.

The V call is TRBV5-5, the J call TRBJ2-3; 13 nucleotides match TRBD2. Unmatched junction bases numbered 5, after V lost 4 bases and J lost 6 bases. Germline V gives CDR1 SGHKS, CDR2 YYEKEE (reference sequence). This CDR3 spans 15 amino acids. This chain's CDR3 is CASSPGLAGYDTQYF. The CDR3 DNA reads as TGTGCCAGCAGCCCGGGACTAGCGGGGTATGATACGCAGTATTTT.

V usage is TRBV27 and J usage is TRBJ1-6; D is undetermined. Germline values: CDR1 MNHEY, CDR2 SMNVEV (reference sequence). The germline V and J ends were trimmed by 2 bases and 5 bases, with 10 bases remaining between them. This CDR3 is built from 15 residues. CDR3 sequence: CASSLRVDHNSPLHF. The CDR3 region has the DNA TGTGCCAGCAGTTTAAGGGTGGACCATAATTCACCCCTCCACTTT.

V and J are TRBV18 and TRBJ1-5, with unresolved D. The CDR3 spans 14 residues. The ends were cut back, 2 bases at V and 3 bases at J, with 8 bases in the middle. Germline V gene lookup returns CDR1 KGHSH and CDR2 LQKENI. Written as DNA, the CDR3 is TGTGCCAGCTCACCAGCAGGCTTCAATCAGCCCCAGCATTTT. Translating it yields CASSPAGFNQPQHF.

V usage is TRBV7-9 and J usage is TRBJ1-2; D might be TRBD1 (5 bases). CDR3 length: 15 residues. Germline values: CDR1 SEHNR, CDR2 FQNEAQ (reference sequence). The ends were cut back, 1 base at V and 4 bases at J, with 13 bases in the middle. The CDR3 protein is CASSLDHPGTYGYTF. DNA of the CDR3: TGTGCCAGCAGCTTAGATCACCCAGGGACCTATGGCTACACCTTC.

This clone appeared a single time. The V gene is TRBV5-1, the J gene TRBJ2-5, with TRBD1 matching 9 bases. Germline lookup yields CDR1 SGHRS and CDR2 YFSETQ. Losses at the gene ends were 3 bases for V and 5 bases for J; bases not matched to a gene: 5. CDR3 length: 14 amino acids. CDR3 residues: CASSWRTGDETQYF. CDR3 nucleotide sequence: TGCGCCAGCAGCTGGCGGACAGGGGACGAGACCCAGTACTTC. The full variable domain, with the rest looked up from reference TRBV5-1 and TRBJ2-5, is KAGVTQTPRYLIKTRGQQVTLSCSPISGHRSVSWYQQTPGQGLQFLFEYFSETQRNKGNFPGRFSGRQFSNSRSEMNVSTLELGDSALYLCASSWRTGDETQYFGPGTRLLVL.